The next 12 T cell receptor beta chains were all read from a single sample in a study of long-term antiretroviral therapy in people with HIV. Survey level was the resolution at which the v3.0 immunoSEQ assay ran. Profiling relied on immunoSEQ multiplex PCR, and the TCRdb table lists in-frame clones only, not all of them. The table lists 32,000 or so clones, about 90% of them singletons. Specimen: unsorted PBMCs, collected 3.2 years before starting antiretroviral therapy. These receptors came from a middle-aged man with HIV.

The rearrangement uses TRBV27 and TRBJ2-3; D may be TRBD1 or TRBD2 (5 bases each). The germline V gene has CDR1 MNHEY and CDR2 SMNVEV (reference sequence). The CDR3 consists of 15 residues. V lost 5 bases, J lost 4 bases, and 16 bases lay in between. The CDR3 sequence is CASSLGPTRADTQYF. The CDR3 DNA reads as TGTGCCAGCAGTCTGGGACCTACAAGGGCAGATACGCAGTATTTT.

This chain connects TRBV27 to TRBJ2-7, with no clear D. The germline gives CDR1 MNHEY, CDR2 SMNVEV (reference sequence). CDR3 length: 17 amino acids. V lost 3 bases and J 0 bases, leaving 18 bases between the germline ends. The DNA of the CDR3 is TGTGCCAGCAGTTTGAGAGTGAGGCCGGATTTCTCCTACGAGCAGTACTTC. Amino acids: CASSLRVRPDFSYEQYF.

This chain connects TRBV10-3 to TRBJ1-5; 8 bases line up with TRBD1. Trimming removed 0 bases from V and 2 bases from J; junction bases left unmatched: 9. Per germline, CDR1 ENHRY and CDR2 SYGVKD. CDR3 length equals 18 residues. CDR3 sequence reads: CAISESGQEAGGNQPQHF. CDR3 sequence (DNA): TGTGCCATCAGTGAGTCGGGACAGGAGGCAGGTGGCAATCAGCCCCAGCATTTT.

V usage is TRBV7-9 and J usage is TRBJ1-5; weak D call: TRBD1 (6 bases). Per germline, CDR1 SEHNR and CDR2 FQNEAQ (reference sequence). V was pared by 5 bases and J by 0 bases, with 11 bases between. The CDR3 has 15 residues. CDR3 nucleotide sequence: TGTGCCAGCAGCAAAGACAGGAATAGCAATCAGCCCCAGCATTTT. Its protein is CASSKDRNSNQPQHF.

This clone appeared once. The CDR3 sequence: CASSLPQGRGRYEQYF. The CDR3 nucleotides are TGCGCCAGCAGCCTACCGCAGGGCAGGGGTAGGTACGAGCAGTACTTC. The chain employs TRBV4-1 and TRBJ2-7; D may be TRBD1 (6 bases). CDR1 is MGHRA, CDR2 YSYEKL, per germline. The V end lost 4 bases, the J end lost 4 bases, and 20 bases lay between the germline ends. CDR3 length equals 16 residues.

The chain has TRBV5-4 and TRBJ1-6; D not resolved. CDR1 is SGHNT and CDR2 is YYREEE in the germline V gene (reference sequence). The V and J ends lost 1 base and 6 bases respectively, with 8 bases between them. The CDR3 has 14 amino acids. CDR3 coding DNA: TGTGCCAGCAGCTTGAGGGAACGTAATTCACCCCTCCACTTT. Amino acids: CASSLRERNSPLHF.

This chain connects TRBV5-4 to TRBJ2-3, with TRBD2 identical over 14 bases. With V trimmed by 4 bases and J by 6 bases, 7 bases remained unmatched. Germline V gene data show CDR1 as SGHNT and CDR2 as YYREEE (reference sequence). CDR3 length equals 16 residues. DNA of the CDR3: TGTGCCAGCAGCCCGACTAGCGGGGGGGCGGGGGATACGCAGTATTTT. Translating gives CASSPTSGGAGDTQYF.

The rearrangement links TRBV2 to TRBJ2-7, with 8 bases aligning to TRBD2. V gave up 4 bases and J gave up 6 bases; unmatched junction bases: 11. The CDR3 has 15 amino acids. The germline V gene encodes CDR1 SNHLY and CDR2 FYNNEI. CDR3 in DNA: TGTGCCAGCAGTGGGACGGGGGGGCGGTCGAGCGAGCAGTACTTC. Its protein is CASSGTGGRSSEQYF.

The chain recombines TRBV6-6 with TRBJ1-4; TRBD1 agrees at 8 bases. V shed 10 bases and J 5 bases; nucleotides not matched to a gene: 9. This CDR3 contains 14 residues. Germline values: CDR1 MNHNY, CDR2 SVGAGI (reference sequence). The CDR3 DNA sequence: TGTGCCACCCAGCCCAGGACAGGGAATGAAAAACTGTTTTTT. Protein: CATQPRTGNEKLFF.

As DNA, the CDR3 is TGCGCCAGCAGCTTGGCCCCCAAGGGTAATAACTATGGCTACACCTTC. Its protein is CASSLAPKGNNYGYTF. The chain couples TRBV5-1 to TRBJ1-2; no reliable D call. This CDR3 is 16 amino acids long. The V gene lost 0 bases and the J gene lost 1 base, with 13 bases spanning the gap. In germline, CDR1 is SGHRS, CDR2 YFSETQ.

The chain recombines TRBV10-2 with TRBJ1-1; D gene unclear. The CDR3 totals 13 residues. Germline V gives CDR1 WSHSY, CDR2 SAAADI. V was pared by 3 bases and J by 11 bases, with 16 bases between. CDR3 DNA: TGCGCCAGCAGTGAAGGTTCGCGAATTCGGGCTTTCTTT. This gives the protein CASSEGSRIRAFF.

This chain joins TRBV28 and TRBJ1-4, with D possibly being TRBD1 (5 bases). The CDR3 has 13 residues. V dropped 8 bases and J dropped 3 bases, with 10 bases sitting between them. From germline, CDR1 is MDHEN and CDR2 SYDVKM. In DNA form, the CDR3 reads TGTGCCAGCGGGGGACTTCCTAATGAAAAACTGTTTTTT. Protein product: CASGGLPNEKLFF.